Below, 7 T cell receptor beta chains from the same sample are listed, as sequenced in a study of T-cell reconstitution after alpha-beta-depleted transplantation in children. The library targeted TCRbeta and was prepared with unique molecular identifiers. TCRdb re-called the PCR reads through MiXCR, storing one row per CDR3 protein. The sample contains around 230,000 distinct CDR3 sequences, roughly 18% of which appear only once. Sequenced material: PBMCs, mostly from graft donor cells, taken 360 days after TCRalphabeta/CD19-depleted stem cell transplant. Receptors were obtained from a male patient between 2 and 10 years old who had a stem cell transplant for acute lymphoblastic leukemia, so the T cells may come from the graft donor.

The chain employs TRBV28 and TRBJ1-2; 8 bases are shared with TRBD1. The CDR3 consists of 13 residues. With V trimmed by 5 bases and J by 5 bases, 4 bases remained unmatched. Germline assignment: CDR1 MDHEN and CDR2 SYDVKM. In DNA, the CDR3 is TGTGCCAGCAGTCGGCAGGGGGCGTATGGCTACACCTTC. As protein: CASSRQGAYGYTF.

Comment on this clonotype: A read error may be the cause here, since a much bigger clone is one base away. CDR3 sequence (DNA): TGTGCCAGCAGCCACGACCAAGAGACCCAGTACTTC. Its translation is CASSHDQETQYF. This chain links TRBV3-1 with TRBJ2-5; the D is unclear. Trimming pared 3 bases from V and 0 bases from J, leaving 2 bases between. Germline V gene sequence: CDR1 LGHDT, CDR2 YNNKEL (reference sequence). The CDR3 consists of 12 residues.

J is TRBJ2-6 and V is TRBV12-3 or TRBV12-4; D is ambiguous. V lost 5 bases and J lost 5, with 4 bases in between. This CDR3 is built from 12 residues. The CDR3 is CASSRRANVLTF. DNA for the CDR3: TGTGCCAGCAGTCGAAGGGCCAACGTCCTGACTTTC.

Only a few counts were recorded for this clonotype. CDR3 coding DNA: TGTGCCATCAGTGGATGGACAGGGTCAGATACGCAGTATTTT. Protein sequence: CAISGWTGSDTQYF. This chain connects TRBV10-3 to TRBJ2-3; TRBD1 matches 8 bases. V lost 4 bases, J lost 4 bases, and 4 bases stayed unmatched. Per the germline V gene, CDR1 is ENHRY and CDR2 is SYGVKD. The CDR3 spans 14 residues.

The chain employs TRBV3-1 and TRBJ1-2, with D perhaps TRBD1 (5 bases). V was clipped by 0 bases and J by 7 bases, with 9 bases between them. The CDR3 covers 13 residues. From germline, CDR1 is LGHDT and CDR2 YNNKEL (reference sequence). The CDR3 DNA reads TGTGCCAGCAGCCAAGATCAGGGTTCTGGCTACACCTTC. Protein sequence: CASSQDQGSGYTF.

CDR3 region: CASSQNRGPRYGYTF. CDR3 coding DNA: TGTGCCAGCAGCCAAAACAGGGGCCCACGCTATGGCTACACCTTC. The gene calls are TRBV7-2 and TRBJ1-2; TRBD1 aligns across 7 bases. The CDR3 extends over 15 amino acids. With V trimmed by 5 bases and J by 4 bases, 10 bases remained unmatched. Germline V gene sequence: CDR1 SGHTA, CDR2 FQGNSA.

This clonotype was seen repeatedly, ten times or more. The J gene is TRBJ1-1, the V gene TRBV6-1; maybe TRBD1 (5 bases). The CDR3 runs to 14 residues. V was pared by 7 bases and J by 4 bases, with 16 bases between. Germline CDR1 reads MNHNS; CDR2 reads SASEGT. The CDR3: CASIVDPGGTEAFF. The DNA for the CDR3 is TGTGCCAGCATTGTGGACCCGGGGGGCACTGAAGCTTTCTTT.